This T cell receptor (beta chain) comes out of a study of T cells in Graves' hyperthyroidism and ophthalmopathy (dated by TCRdb to between 2018 and 2021). In terms of the full investigation: Peripheral blood samples were taken at initial diagnosis, before any treatment was given. Whether ophthalmopathy could be predicted prospectively was tested in an independent validation cohort made up of roughly 19 hyperthyroidism patients plus 17 patients who later progressed to ophthalmopathy. Thyroid tissue and blood T-cell repertoires from six Graves' hyperthyroidism patients were also compared in the study. The roughly 100 discovery patients were randomly split 7:3 into training and test sets. To identify distinguishing TCR V-J signatures, a discovery cohort of about 100 patients was used, comprising 40 to 45 with Graves' ophthalmopathy and about 59 with stable Graves' hyperthyroidism. After sampling, hyperthyroidism patients received methimazole starting at 30 mg daily, and ophthalmopathy patients received high-dose intravenous methylprednisolone. The paper reports TCR Vbeta CDR3 sequencing of approximately 140 peripheral blood samples: approximately 41 ophthalmopathy, roughly 80 hyperthyroidism and approximately 17 progressor patients. Broader findings and caveats from the paper: Sample size was not statistically predetermined, and blinding of investigators to group allocation was not performed. In validation, the model predicted progression to ophthalmopathy with 55% to 71% sensitivity and approximately 78% specificity, a median of 6.5 months before onset. A 13 V-J signature model separated ophthalmopathy from stable hyperthyroidism, with around 91% sensitivity and around 84% specificity in cross-validation and 80%/75% in testing. Most expanded thyroid clonotypes (frequency above 0.001) were also detected in blood, a finding suggesting that blood repertoires may reflect thyroid immune responses.

The TCR beta CDR3 regions were amplified from RNA transcripts. The first round of RT-PCR for the TCR CDR3 was performed with the HTBI primer set and the Qiagen OneStep RT-PCR kit. Libraries were constructed in a second round of multiplex PCR, after which size selection and purification were carried out. The libraries were sequenced on an Illumina HiSeq2000 using paired-end 100 bp reads. In the original analysis: SOAPnuke was used to process the raw data, with reads discarded if the reads contained adapters or uncalled bases, had a mean Phred below 15, or lacked an exact constant-primer or identifier match. High-quality paired reads were merged with COPE v1.2.5, and unique nucleotide sequences were defined as clonotypes. Clonotypes were aligned to IMGT TRBV, TRBD and TRBJ reference segments using MiTCR v1.1. The analysis was restricted to V-J combinations with a frequency above 0.0001, which together covered just over 98% of the repertoires. A TCS score was defined as the ratio between F50 (clonal expansion) and ExV (chaos), using BLOSUM62-based TCRdist between CDR3 peptides within each V-J. Welch's t-statistics and random forest reduced around 520 V-J features to under 15, which were used in a naive Bayes classifier (R e1071). The Morisita-Horn index was used to measure how similar the thyroid and blood repertoires were. TCRdb handled the public reads itself, with Q25 trimming in fastp and clone calling in MiXCR, and kept productive beta chains. Each record represents a unique CDR3 protein, reported with the most common genes and DNA among its rows. The V and J calls were not made by the authors but by TCRdb's processing. For this sample the table gives roughly 560,000 distinct CDR3 sequences, of which 14% to 15% were detected only once. In total, the top ten clones hold 3.5% to 4.5% of the sample.

Moderately to severely active disease, a Clinical Activity Score of at least 3, a NOSPECS grade of at least 4, and a duration under 3 months were present in ophthalmopathy patients. Exclusion was applied to patients with uncontrolled infections, other autoimmune diseases, pregnancy or lactation. Clinical symptoms, serum thyroxine and TRAb, thyroid ultrasound, and orbital computed tomography formed the basis for the diagnoses. PBMCs were separated from roughly 9.3 ml of fresh peripheral blood using Ficoll-Paque density gradient centrifugation. Trizol reagent was used to extract total RNA, and RNA quality was then checked on an Agilent 2100 Bioanalyzer. Looking up the germline V gene yields CDR1 MNHNS and CDR2 SASEGT. Inclusive of the bounding cysteine and phenylalanine, the CDR3 is 15 residues long. Of all the DNA, just the CDR3 is kept, 45 bases in frame from base 1. The V end loses 6 bases and the J end loses 0 bases, and a stretch of 14 bases separates them.

This clonotype was counted at least ten times. This clone's antigen is unknown. No much larger clone is present one base from it, and per-base qualities are unavailable. The material sequenced was blood. This clonotype was obtained from a woman aged 40 to 50 with Graves' ophthalmopathy. The chain is made from TRBV6-1 and TRBJ1-2, with a weak D call of TRBD1 (6 bases match). Read as DNA, the sequence is TGTGCCAGCAGGGGGGGGCTAGGGTCTAACTATGGCTACACCTTC. It encodes CASRGGLGSNYGYTF.